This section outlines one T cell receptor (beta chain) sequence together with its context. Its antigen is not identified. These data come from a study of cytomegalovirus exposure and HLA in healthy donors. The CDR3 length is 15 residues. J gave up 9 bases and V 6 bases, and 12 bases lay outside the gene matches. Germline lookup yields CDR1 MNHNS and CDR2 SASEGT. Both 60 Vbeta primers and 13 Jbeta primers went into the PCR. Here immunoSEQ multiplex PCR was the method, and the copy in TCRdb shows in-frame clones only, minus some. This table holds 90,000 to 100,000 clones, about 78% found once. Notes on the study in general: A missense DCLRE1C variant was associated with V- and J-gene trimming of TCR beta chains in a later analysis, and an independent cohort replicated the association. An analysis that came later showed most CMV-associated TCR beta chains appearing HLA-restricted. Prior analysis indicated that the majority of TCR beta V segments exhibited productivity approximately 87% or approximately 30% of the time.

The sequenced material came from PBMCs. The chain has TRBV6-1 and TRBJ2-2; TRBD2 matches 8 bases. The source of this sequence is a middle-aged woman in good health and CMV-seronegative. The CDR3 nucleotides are TGTGCCAGCAGACCATTTCCGGGAGGGGGTCGGGAGCTGTTTTTT. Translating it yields CASRPFPGGGRELFF.